This entry describes one T cell receptor beta chain. The entry originates in a study of blood T cell repertoires in COVID-19. Profiled with immunoSEQ multiplex PCR; TCRdb holds only in-frame clones, not every one. The sample records fewer than 250,000 clones, over 75% being singletons. Trimming pared 4 bases from V and 5 bases from J, leaving 6 bases between. This CDR3 is built from 12 residues. Germline V gene lookup returns CDR1 SGDLS and CDR2 YYNGEE. The chain carries TRBV9 and TRBJ2-2; no firm D call. The specimen was peripheral blood. The sequence derives from a woman in her fifties or sixties with acute or convalescent COVID-19. The CDR3, as DNA: TGTGCCAGCAGCCCCCCGACCGGGGAGCTGTTTTTT. The encoded protein is CASSPPTGELFF. Using reference TRBV9 and TRBJ2-2 for the parts outside the CDR3, the full variable domain is DSGVTQTPKHLITATGQRVTLRCSPRSGDLSVYWYQQSLDQGLQFLIQYYNGEERAKGNILERFSAQQFPDLHSELNLSSLELGDSALYFCASSPPTGELFFGEGSRLTVL.